The 28 T cell receptor beta chains in this list originate from one sample, sequenced in a study of Ad26.COV2.S vaccination and SARS-CoV-2 variants. The protocol was immunoSEQ multiplex PCR, while the TCRdb copy is restricted to in-frame clones and leaves out a portion. Here the sample spans more than 300,000 clones, around 84% being singletons. The treatment denotes: some 19 received Ad26.COV2.S at low or high dose, single or two shots; a few received placebo; per-sample allocation not given. It was on day 63 after the first vaccine or placebo injection that samples were taken. This specimen was peripheral blood, taken in a trial of Ad26.COV2.S vaccine versus placebo. The receptor source for this set is a person aged 18-65 years who received the Ad26.COV2.S COVID-19 vaccine or a placebo.

This clone has just one count. The chain employs TRBV7-2 and TRBJ1-5; D possibly corresponds to TRBD1 (6 bases). There are 14 residues in the CDR3. V was trimmed by 3 bases and J by 2 bases, leaving 8 bases between them. The germline V gene has CDR1 SGHTA and CDR2 FQGNSA. The DNA of the CDR3 is TGTGCCAGCAGCTTTAACAGGGGCAATCAGCCCCAGCATTTT. Encoded protein: CASSFNRGNQPQHF.

A single count supports this clone. The chain couples TRBV30 to TRBJ2-1; D may be TRBD2 (6 bases). The length of the CDR3 is 14 residues. V was clipped by 3 bases and J by 2 bases, with 11 bases between them. The germline CDR1 and CDR2 sequences are GTSNPN and SVGIG (reference sequence). CDR3 DNA sequence: TGTGCCTGGAGACCCGGGGGTACCTACAATGAGCAGTTCTTC. Amino acid sequence: CAWRPGGTYNEQFF. Together with reference TRBV30 and TRBJ2-1, the CDR3 gives the full variable domain: SQTIHQWPATLVQPVGSPLSLECTVEGTSNPNLYWYRQAAGRGLQLLFYSVGIGQISSEVPQNLSASRPQDRQFILSSKKLLLSDSGFYLCAWRPGGTYNEQFFGPGTRLTVL.

The chain couples TRBV6-5 to TRBJ1-1; 8 nucleotides line up with TRBD1. CDR1 MNHEY and CDR2 SVGAGI come from the germline V gene. Trimming took 6 bases from V and 1 from J; bases not matched to a gene: 4. This CDR3 region has 14 residues. CDR3 DNA: TGTGCCAGCAGGGGGGACAGGTCGAACACTGAAGCTTTCTTT. Encoded protein: CASRGDRSNTEAFF.

Concerning this clone itself: The same CDR3 arises from other DNA sequences in this sample as well. This sequence joins TRBV6-5 and TRBJ1-5; D is unresolved. The CDR3 totals 13 residues. CDR1 is MNHEY and CDR2 is SVGAGI in the germline V gene. Between the trimmed V and J ends, which lost 2 bases and 2 bases, there was a span of 4 bases. As DNA, the CDR3 is TGTGCCAGCAGTTACACGGGCAATCAGCCCCAGCATTTT. Amino acid sequence: CASSYTGNQPQHF.

The chain is built from TRBV6-2 or TRBV6-3 and TRBJ1-1; D may be TRBD1 (6 bases). This CDR3 spans 16 amino acids. Germline-derived CDR1 and CDR2 are MNHEY and SVGEGT. The V and J ends lost 0 bases and 4 bases respectively, with 15 bases between them. The CDR3 DNA follows: TGTGCCAGCAGTTACTCGATAGCGGGACACCCCACTGAAGCTTTCTTT. It specifies CASSYSIAGHPTEAFF.

The V and J genes are TRBV4-3 and TRBJ2-5; possibly TRBD1 for D (6 bases). Per the germline V gene, CDR1 is LGHNA and CDR2 is YSLEER. The CDR3 totals 16 residues. Trimming shortened V by 2 bases and J by 1 base, and 14 bases separated the two germline ends. The DNA for the CDR3 is TGCGCCAGCAGCCAATCGCGTCAACAGGGCCAAGAGACCCAGTACTTC. Translation: CASSQSRQQGQETQYF.

V is TRBV13 and J is TRBJ1-2, with D unresolved. Germline CDR1 reads PRHDT; CDR2 reads FYEKMQ (reference sequence). This CDR3 comprises 13 residues. The V end lost 5 bases, the J end lost 8 bases, and 15 bases lay between the germline ends. The CDR3 region has the DNA TGTGCCAGCAGCCGGGCCGGGAGCGACGGCTACACCTTC. It is translated as CASSRAGSDGYTF.

The chain couples TRBV18 to TRBJ1-2, with D possibly matching TRBD1 (6 bases). Trimming cost V 3 bases and J 4 bases, with 15 bases left between them. The CDR3 sequence is 15 residues long. Per germline, CDR1 KGHSH and CDR2 LQKENI. CDR3 DNA sequence: TGTGCCAGCTCACCTGGGGCGGGGGCCCCCTATGGCTACACCTTC. Translation gives CASSPGAGAPYGYTF.

The CDR3 spells CASSDSRHSPAGYTF. CDR3 bases: TGTGCCAGCAGTGATTCCCGGCATAGTCCGGCCGGCTACACCTTC. This chain joins TRBV25-1 and TRBJ1-2; the D is unclear. V dropped 3 bases and J dropped 8 bases, with 19 bases sitting between them. CDR1 MGHDK and CDR2 SYGVNS come from the germline V gene. The CDR3 runs 15 residues.

V is TRBV5-4 and J is TRBJ1-1; D is unresolved. From germline, CDR1 is SGHNT and CDR2 YYREEE (reference sequence). CDR3 length: 17 amino acids. V lost 0 bases and J lost 1, with 16 bases in between. The CDR3 region is CASSLGQRTSWNTEAFF. CDR3 sequence (DNA): TGTGCCAGCAGCTTGGGGCAGCGGACCTCCTGGAACACTGAAGCTTTCTTT.

The V and J genes are TRBV29-1 and TRBJ2-4, with TRBD1 as a possible D gene (6 bases). In germline, CDR1 is SQVTM, CDR2 ANQGSEA. This CDR3 is built from 15 residues. V lost 6 bases, J lost 0 bases, and 15 bases lay in between. The CDR3 region has the DNA TGCAGCGTCCTCGGGACACCCGTAGCCAAAAACATTCAGTACTTC. It specifies CSVLGTPVAKNIQYF.

The chain joins TRBV3-1 (or the pseudogene TRBV3-2) to TRBJ2-7, with TRBD1 identical over 9 bases. The CDR3 has 16 amino acids. Per germline, CDR1 LGHDT and CDR2 YNNKEL (reference sequence). V trimming: 1 base; J trimming: 5 bases; junction bases outside the gene matches: 9. The DNA of the CDR3 is TGTGCCAGCAGCCAAGTTCCGGGACAGGGATTCGACGAGCAGTACTTC. Its translation: CASSQVPGQGFDEQYF.

V gene TRBV27 combines with J gene TRBJ1-6; 7 bases align to TRBD1. The CDR3 has 14 amino acids. J was trimmed by 7 bases and V by 2 bases; bases with no gene match: 2. Germline V gives CDR1 MNHEY, CDR2 SMNVEV (reference sequence). The CDR3 sequence is CASSLRDRNSPLHF. The CDR3, as DNA: TGTGCCAGCAGTTTACGGGACAGAAATTCACCCCTCCACTTT.

The chain uses TRBV11-2 and TRBJ2-2; no definite D call. Germline assignment: CDR1 SGHAT and CDR2 FQNNGV. Trimming cost V 2 bases and J 5 bases, with 6 bases left between them. The CDR3 totals 13 residues. In nucleotides, the CDR3 is TGTGCCAGCAGCTTACAAATTACCGGGGAGCTGTTTTTT. As protein: CASSLQITGELFF. The variable domain in full, completed from reference TRBV11-2 and TRBJ2-2, reads EAGVAQSPRYKIIEKRQSVAFWCNPISGHATLYWYQQILGQGPKLLIQFQNNGVVDDSQLPKDRFSAERLKGVDSTLKIQPAKLEDSAVYLCASSLQITGELFFGEGSRLTVL.

V usage is TRBV5-1 and J usage is TRBJ2-1; 11 nucleotides align to TRBD2. Germline V gene data show CDR1 as SGHRS and CDR2 as YFSETQ. This CDR3 is built from 15 residues. J lost 8 bases, V lost 3 bases, and 7 bases had no gene match. This chain's CDR3 is CASSWGLAATDEQFF. Written as DNA, the CDR3 is TGCGCCAGCAGCTGGGGACTAGCGGCCACCGATGAGCAGTTCTTC.

The chain combines TRBV9 with TRBJ1-2; D gene unclear. This CDR3 region has 14 residues. The germline V gene encodes CDR1 SGDLS and CDR2 YYNGEE. V was shortened by 4 bases and J by 0 bases, with 10 bases between the two germline ends. This CDR3 is CASSSDTSNYGYTF. CDR3 DNA: TGTGCCAGCAGCTCAGACACCTCTAACTATGGCTACACCTTC.

This chain joins TRBV11-2 and TRBJ2-3; D is undetermined. The CDR3 is 11 residues long. V lost 3 bases and J lost 8, with 6 bases in between. CDR1 and CDR2 from the germline V gene are SGHAT and FQNNGV. CDR3 sequence reads: CASSFRGTQYF. The CDR3 region has the DNA TGTGCCAGCAGCTTTCGCGGTACGCAGTATTTT.

CDR3 nucleotides: TGTGCCAGCAGCTTGCAGGACCAATCCTACGAGCAGTACTTC. Translated, it gives CASSLQDQSYEQYF. V is TRBV7-2 and J is TRBJ2-7; D is uncertain. The V gene lost 3 bases and the J gene lost 1 base, with 10 bases spanning the gap. This CDR3 region has 14 residues. Germline CDR1 and CDR2: SGHTA and FQGNSA.

The genes are TRBV27 and TRBJ2-3; TRBD2 is a possible D gene (6 bases). Deletions cut 3 bases from V and 5 bases from J, with 21 bases between. The CDR3 totals 17 residues. Germline V gene data show CDR1 as MNHEY and CDR2 as SMNVEV (reference sequence). The CDR3 sequence: CASSLEGPGYGRDTQYF. The CDR3 DNA sequence: TGTGCCAGCAGTTTGGAGGGGCCGGGCTATGGGCGAGATACGCAGTATTTT.

This clone was recorded once. The J gene is TRBJ1-1, the V gene TRBV5-1; 9 bases align to TRBD1. Germline CDR1 is SGHRS and CDR2 is YFSETQ. V gave up 4 bases and J gave up 8 bases; unmatched junction bases: 9. There are 14 residues in the CDR3. The CDR3 DNA sequence: TGCGCCAGCAGCACCAGGACAGGGGACCCCGAAGCTTTCTTT. It codes for CASSTRTGDPEAFF. The complete variable domain, with remaining parts taken from reference TRBV5-1 and TRBJ1-1, reads KAGVTQTPRYLIKTRGQQVTLSCSPISGHRSVSWYQQTPGQGLQFLFEYFSETQRNKGNFPGRFSGRQFSNSRSEMNVSTLELGDSALYLCASSTRTGDPEAFFGQGTRLTVV.

The rearrangement uses TRBV7-2 and TRBJ1-2; D gene uncertain. CDR1 SGHTA and CDR2 FQGNSA come from the germline V gene. V was trimmed by 2 bases and J by 6 bases, leaving 13 bases between them. The CDR3 is 14 residues long. For the CDR3, the DNA is TGTGCCAGCAGCTTATCATTAAAGGCGGATGGCTACACCTTC. It translates to CASSLSLKADGYTF.

The V gene is TRBV18, the J gene TRBJ1-5, with D possibly being TRBD1 (5 bases). Trimming stripped 4 bases from V and 6 bases from J, with 7 bases between. Germline V gene lookup returns CDR1 KGHSH and CDR2 LQKENI. The CDR3 is 12 residues long. The CDR3 reads CASSRGGQPQHF. The CDR3 region has the DNA TGTGCCAGCTCACGCGGGGGTCAGCCCCAGCATTTT.

This clone was seen only once. This chain joins TRBV9 and TRBJ1-1, with D possibly matching TRBD1 (6 bases). V was cut by 0 bases and J by 3 bases, with 12 bases left in between. The CDR3 length is 15 residues. Germline V lookup: CDR1 SGDLS, CDR2 YYNGEE. Here the CDR3 reads CASSVEQGRDTEAFF. The CDR3 nucleotides read TGTGCCAGCAGCGTAGAACAGGGTAGGGACACTGAAGCTTTCTTT.

The chain employs TRBV2 and TRBJ1-1, with D perhaps matching TRBD1 (5 bases). Germline V gene sequence: CDR1 SNHLY, CDR2 FYNNEI. The CDR3 has 14 residues. Trimming pared 6 bases from V and 6 bases from J, leaving 17 bases between. CDR3 sequence (DNA): TGTGCCAGCAGGTCAACAGGTGGGGCCCCTGAAGCTTTCTTT. It specifies CASRSTGGAPEAFF.

The chain combines TRBV2 with TRBJ2-2; TRBD2 matches at 8 bases. V shed 4 bases and J 5 bases; nucleotides not matched to a gene: 3. The CDR3 is 14 residues long. Germline CDR1 reads SNHLY; CDR2 reads FYNNEI. The CDR3 reads CASSGGTRTGELFF. Written as DNA, the CDR3 is TGTGCCAGCAGTGGGGGGACTAGAACCGGGGAGCTGTTTTTT.

The V and J genes are TRBV5-1 and TRBJ2-5, with D unresolved. The length of the CDR3 is 13 residues. Germline V gene data show CDR1 as SGHRS and CDR2 as YFSETQ. V dropped 4 bases and J dropped 1 base, with 8 bases sitting between them. CDR3 nucleotide sequence: TGCGCCAGCAGCATTCAGACCCAAGAGACCCAGTACTTC. This sequence encodes CASSIQTQETQYF.

This clone was recorded once. At the DNA level, this CDR3 is encoded by other sequences in the same sample as well. The V and J genes are TRBV30 and TRBJ2-7; no definite D call. The CDR3 loop spans 12 amino acids. Germline V gives CDR1 GTSNPN, CDR2 SVGIG (reference sequence). V was shortened by 0 bases and J by 4 bases, with 7 bases between the two germline ends. The CDR3 is CAWSVRGYEQYF. The CDR3 DNA reads TGTGCCTGGAGTGTACGCGGATACGAGCAGTACTTC.

The chain is built from TRBV29-1 and TRBJ1-1, with D possibly matching TRBD1 (5 bases). The CDR3 loop spans 11 amino acids. Germline loops: CDR1 SQVTM, CDR2 ANQGSEA. V was trimmed by 7 bases and J by 8 bases, leaving 14 bases between them. CDR3 nucleotides: TGCAGCGCCAGTGTGGGGCTAGAAGCTTTCTTT. It specifies CSASVGLEAFF.